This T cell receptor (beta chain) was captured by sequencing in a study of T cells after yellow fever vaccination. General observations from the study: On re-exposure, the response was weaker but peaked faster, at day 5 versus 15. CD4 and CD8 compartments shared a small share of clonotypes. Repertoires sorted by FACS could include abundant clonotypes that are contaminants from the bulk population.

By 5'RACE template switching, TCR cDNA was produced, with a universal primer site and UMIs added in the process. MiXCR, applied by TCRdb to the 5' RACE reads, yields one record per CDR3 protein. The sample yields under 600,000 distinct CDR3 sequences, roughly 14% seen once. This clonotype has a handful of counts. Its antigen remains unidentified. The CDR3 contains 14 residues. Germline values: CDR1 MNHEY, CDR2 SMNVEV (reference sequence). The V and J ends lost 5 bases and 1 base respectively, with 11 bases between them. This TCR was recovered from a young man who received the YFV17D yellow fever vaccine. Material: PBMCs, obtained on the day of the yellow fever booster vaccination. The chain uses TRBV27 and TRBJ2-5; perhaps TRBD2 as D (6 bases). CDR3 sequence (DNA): TGTGCCAGCAGTACCGGGACTTTCCAAGAGACCCAGTACTTC. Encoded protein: CASSTGTFQETQYF.